The 11 T cell receptor beta chains below were found in one sample sequenced in a study of blood T cell dynamics during melanoma immunotherapy. Time point given: pre-treatment baseline. This table comes from immunoSEQ multiplex PCR, and its TCRdb copy is limited to in-frame clones, with some not included. The table records 4,500 to 6,000 clones, more than 75% of them present only once. Specimen: blood, collected from a patient treated with checkpoint blockade. These receptors came from a human donor with melanoma.

The chain carries TRBV20-1 and TRBJ2-5; D may be TRBD2 (6 bases). CDR1 DFQATT and CDR2 SNEGSKA come from the germline V gene (reference sequence). V was trimmed by 6 bases and J by 11 bases, leaving 13 bases between them. The CDR3 is 10 amino acids. CDR3 in DNA: TGCAGTGCAAGTTTAGCGGAGCAGTACTTC. Translation: CSASLAEQYF.

The chain uses TRBV19 and TRBJ1-6, with D tentatively TRBD1 (5 bases). Germline-derived CDR1 and CDR2 are LNHDA and SQIVND (reference sequence). This CDR3 region has 15 residues. V dropped 3 bases and J dropped 6 bases, with 12 bases sitting between them. The CDR3 DNA reads as TGTGCCAGTAGTATGGTGGGCCAGGGTAATTCACCCCTCCACTTT. Translating it yields CASSMVGQGNSPLHF.

This clone was observed once. CDR3 amino acids: CASSLVAGYNEQFF. CDR3 nucleotide sequence: TGTGCCAGCAGCTTAGTGGCGGGATACAATGAGCAGTTCTTC. This rearrangement joins TRBV11-2 to TRBJ2-1; TRBD2 might be the D (6 bases). CDR1 is SGHAT, CDR2 FQNNGV, per germline. There are 14 residues in the CDR3. Trimming took 1 base from V and 4 from J, leaving 8 bases between them.

The chain links TRBV18 to TRBJ1-4; 9 positions agree with TRBD1. The CDR3 contains 14 residues. The germline V gene encodes CDR1 KGHSH and CDR2 LQKENI. Trimming at V came to 3 bases and at J to 5 bases, leaving 1 base not matched to a gene. The CDR3 DNA reads as TGTGCCAGCTCACCCGGACAGGGGAATGAAAAACTGTTTTTT. Its protein product is CASSPGQGNEKLFF.

This sequence joins TRBV2 and TRBJ2-2, with D perhaps matching TRBD1 (6 bases). The CDR3 length is 15 residues. The germline CDR1 and CDR2 sequences are SNHLY and FYNNEI. V shed 7 bases and J shed 2 bases, with 14 bases lying between them. The CDR3 region is CASTPGHTNTGELFF. The CDR3 region has the DNA TGTGCCAGCACCCCGGGACACACAAACACCGGGGAGCTGTTTTTT.

V usage is TRBV5-1 and J usage is TRBJ2-7; the match to TRBD1 covers 7 bases. J was trimmed by 6 bases and V by 0 bases; bases with no gene match: 3. There are 13 residues in the CDR3. In germline, CDR1 is SGHRS, CDR2 YFSETQ. CDR3 in amino acids: CASSLGGQAEQYF. CDR3 nucleotide sequence: TGCGCCAGCAGCTTGGGCGGACAGGCCGAGCAGTACTTC.

Comments on this clone: An end of the junction differs from the germline gene, which may be a read error. The chain employs TRBV19 and TRBJ2-1; D is unresolved. Germline CDR1 LNHDA, CDR2 SQIVND (reference sequence). The CDR3 is 15 residues long. CDR3 in DNA: TGTGCCAGTAGCATAGGCCCTCTCGAGCACAATGAGCAGTTCTTC. Translated, it gives CASSIGPLEHNEQFF.

The chain combines TRBV11-2 with TRBJ1-1, with a tentative D call TRBD1 (6 bases). Between the trimmed V and J ends, which lost 3 bases and 3 bases, there was a span of 11 bases. The germline gives CDR1 SGHAT, CDR2 FQNNGV. The CDR3 spans 14 residues. The CDR3 DNA reads as TGTGCCAGCAGCTTCTCAGGGGTGGACACTGAAGCTTTCTTT. Amino acids: CASSFSGVDTEAFF.

The CDR3 is CSSYDGDTQYF. CDR3 nucleotides: TGCAGTTCATATGACGGAGATACGCAGTATTTT. The chain employs TRBV20-1 and TRBJ2-3; unclear D gene. Per germline, CDR1 DFQATT and CDR2 SNEGSKA (reference sequence). V lost 8 bases, J lost 5 bases, and 11 bases lay in between. There are 11 residues in the CDR3.

The rearrangement uses TRBV5-6 and TRBJ2-5, with 10 bases that match TRBD1. The J call may be incorrect, as the DNA end agrees better with TRBJ2-7. This CDR3 comprises 15 residues. Germline-derived CDR1 and CDR2 are SGHDT and YYEEEE. This CDR3 is CASSLGDRGFYEQYF. CDR3 nucleotides: TGTGCCAGCAGCTTGGGGGACAGGGGATTCTACGAGCAGTACTTC.

The chain uses TRBV16 and TRBJ2-7; D is unresolved. Trimming left V 1 base short and J 1 base short, with 8 bases between. This CDR3 spans 14 amino acids. Per the germline V gene, CDR1 is KGHSY and CDR2 is FQNENV. The CDR3 reads CASSQFAGSYEQYF. CDR3 nucleotides: TGTGCCAGCAGCCAATTCGCCGGATCCTACGAGCAGTACTTC.